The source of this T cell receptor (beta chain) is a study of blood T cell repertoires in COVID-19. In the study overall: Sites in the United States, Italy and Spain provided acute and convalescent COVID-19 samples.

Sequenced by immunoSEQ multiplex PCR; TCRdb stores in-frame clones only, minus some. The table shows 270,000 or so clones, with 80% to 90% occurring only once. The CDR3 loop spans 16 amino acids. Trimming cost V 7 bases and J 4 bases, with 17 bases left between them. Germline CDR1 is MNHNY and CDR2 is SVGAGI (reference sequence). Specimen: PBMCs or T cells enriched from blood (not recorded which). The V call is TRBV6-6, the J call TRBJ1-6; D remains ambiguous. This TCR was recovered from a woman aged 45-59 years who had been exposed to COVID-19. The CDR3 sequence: CASTHGSAGYNSPLHF. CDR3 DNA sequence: TGTGCCAGCACTCACGGGAGTGCGGGGTATAATTCACCCCTCCACTTT.